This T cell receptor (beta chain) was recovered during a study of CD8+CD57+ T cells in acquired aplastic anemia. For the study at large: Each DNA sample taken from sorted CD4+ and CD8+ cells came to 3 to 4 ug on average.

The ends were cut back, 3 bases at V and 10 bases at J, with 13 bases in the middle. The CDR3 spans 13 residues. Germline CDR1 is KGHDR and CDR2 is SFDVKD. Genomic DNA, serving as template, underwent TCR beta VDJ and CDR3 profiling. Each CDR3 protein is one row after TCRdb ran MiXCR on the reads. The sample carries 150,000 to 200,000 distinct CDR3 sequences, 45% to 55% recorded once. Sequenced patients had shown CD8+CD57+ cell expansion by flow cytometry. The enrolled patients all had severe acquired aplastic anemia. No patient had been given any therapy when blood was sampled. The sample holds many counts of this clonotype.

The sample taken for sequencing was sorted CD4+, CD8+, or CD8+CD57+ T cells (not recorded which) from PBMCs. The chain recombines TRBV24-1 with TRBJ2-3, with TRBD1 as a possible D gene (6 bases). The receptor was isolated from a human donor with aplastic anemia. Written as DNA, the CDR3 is TGTGCCACCAGTGATCACAGGGTTAACGCGCAGTATTTT. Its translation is CATSDHRVNAQYF.